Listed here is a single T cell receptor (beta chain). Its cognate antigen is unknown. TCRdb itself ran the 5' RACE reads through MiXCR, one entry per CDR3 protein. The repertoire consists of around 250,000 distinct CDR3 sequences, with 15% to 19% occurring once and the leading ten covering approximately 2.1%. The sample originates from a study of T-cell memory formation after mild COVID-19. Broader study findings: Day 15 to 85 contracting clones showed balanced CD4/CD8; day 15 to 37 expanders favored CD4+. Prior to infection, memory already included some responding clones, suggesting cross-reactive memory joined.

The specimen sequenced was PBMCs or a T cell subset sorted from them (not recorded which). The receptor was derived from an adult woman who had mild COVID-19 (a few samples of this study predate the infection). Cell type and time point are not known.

The CDR3, as DNA: TGTGCCAGCAGTAATACAGGGGCCTCCTCGAACACTGAAGCTTTCTTT. Its translation is CASSNTGASSNTEAFF. The V gene is TRBV7-9, the J gene TRBJ1-1; 7 nucleotides align to TRBD1. There are 16 residues in the CDR3. Looked up from germline, CDR1 is SEHNR and CDR2 is FQNEAQ (reference sequence). V was clipped by 6 bases and J by 1 base; unmatched bases: 11.